The clone carrying this TCR beta chain was seen only a few times. This entry belongs to a study of blood T cells in healthy people across ages. CDR1 is SGHVS and CDR2 is FQNEAQ in the germline V gene. The CDR3 sequence is 15 residues long. The V gene lost 2 bases and the J gene lost 2 bases, with 10 bases spanning the gap. With a J-beta primer mix and a sample-barcoded 5' primer, a second PCR ran about 6 to 11 cycles. One entry per CDR3 protein, called by TCRdb with MiXCR from the 5' RACE reads. The sample lists roughly 1.9 million distinct CDR3 sequences, about two fifths occurring once. This TCR came from a human donor in good health. The V gene is TRBV7-8, the J gene TRBJ2-1; no reliable D call. The specimen was blood. CDR3 amino acids: CASSLRDTTYNEQFF. In DNA form, the CDR3 reads TGTGCCAGCAGCTTAAGGGATACTACCTACAATGAGCAGTTCTTC.